The source of this TCR beta chain is a study of metastatic and nonmetastatic thyroid tumors. Study summary: Across blood and tumor or nodule tissue, repertoires from malignant and benign thyroid patients were compared with one another. General study findings and limits: Malignant thyroid tumors reportedly had TCR beta diversity that was significantly higher than in benign nodules, in blood and tumor.

CDR3 length: 15 amino acids. Germline V gene data show CDR1 as SGHTA and CDR2 as FQGNSA. Trimming stripped 5 bases from V and 2 bases from J, with 15 bases between. All patients were untreated before thyroid surgery. Authors' processing steps: CDR3 differences across clinicopathological groups were used to build a distant-metastasis classifier for papillary thyroid cancer. Through MiXCR, TCRdb re-clonotyped the PCR reads. TCRdb's processing, not the study's, gives the V and J calls here. The table includes more than 25,000 clones, approximately 22% detected once. Note on this clone: The antigen is not known.

The sample comprised blood. The clonotype comes from a male donor with papillary thyroid cancer or a benign thyroid nodule (not recorded which). Some clones in this sample may be carry-over from other donors' samples. The chain carries TRBV7-2 and TRBJ1-2, with D possibly matching TRBD1 (5 bases). DNA for the CDR3: TGTGCCAGCAGCCCTTGGGGCAGCTTCAACTATGGCTACACCTTC. Protein sequence: CASSPWGSFNYGYTF. Full variable domain (remainder filled in from reference TRBV7-2 and TRBJ1-2): GAGVSQSPSNKVTEKGKDVELRCDPISGHTALYWYRQSLGQGLEFLIYFQGNSAPDKSGLPSDRFSAERTGGSVSTLTIQRTQQEDSAVYLCASSPWGSFNYGYTFGSGTRLTVV.